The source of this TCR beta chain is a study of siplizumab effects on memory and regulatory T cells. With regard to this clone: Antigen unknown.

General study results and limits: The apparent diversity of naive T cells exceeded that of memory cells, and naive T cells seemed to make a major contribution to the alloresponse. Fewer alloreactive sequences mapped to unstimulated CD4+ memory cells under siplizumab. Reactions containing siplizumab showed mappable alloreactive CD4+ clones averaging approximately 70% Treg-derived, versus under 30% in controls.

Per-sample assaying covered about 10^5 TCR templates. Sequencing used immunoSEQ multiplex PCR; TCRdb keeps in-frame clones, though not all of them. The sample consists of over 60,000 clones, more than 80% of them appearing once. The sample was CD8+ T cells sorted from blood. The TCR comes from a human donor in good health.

The CDR3 loop is CASSDLRGSYNEQFF. The CDR3 DNA is TGTGCCAGCAGCGATCTCAGGGGCTCCTACAATGAGCAGTTCTTC. This chain connects TRBV6-6 to TRBJ2-1, with D perhaps TRBD1 (6 bases). The CDR3 extends over 15 amino acids. Germline loops: CDR1 MNHNY, CDR2 SVGAGI (reference sequence). The V gene lost 6 bases and the J gene lost 0 bases, with 12 bases spanning the gap.